This record concerns one T cell receptor (beta chain) sequence. The target antigen is unknown. The data stem from a study of T cell responses to AZD1222 COVID-19 vaccine. Findings and caveats of the study: Unmutated variant regions are reportedly the target of nearly half of TCRs that are spike-specific. White British ancestry dominated among donors, who included more females, and clonal diversity was possibly underestimated. Seropositivity was recorded at baseline in only a handful of AZD1222 recipients. Repertoire collection took place solely once the T cell response had peaked.

Assay used: immunoSEQ multiplex PCR; TCRdb lists only in-frame clones, some missing. This sample has some 200,000 clones, with 80% to 95% found just once. The V gene's germline CDR1 is SGHTA and CDR2 FQGTGA. The V segment lost 1 base and the J segment 6 bases; nucleotides outside the gene matches: 3. This CDR3 spans 15 amino acids. The source material was peripheral blood, sampled 28 days after the second AZD1222 dose. The clonotype was recovered from an adult who received the AZD1222 COVID-19 vaccine. The chain combines TRBV7-3 with TRBJ2-1, with 10 nucleotides matching TRBD2. CDR3 sequence reads: CASSLISSGGNEQFF. The CDR3 nucleotides are TGTGCCAGCAGCTTAATTTCTAGCGGGGGCAATGAGCAGTTCTTC.